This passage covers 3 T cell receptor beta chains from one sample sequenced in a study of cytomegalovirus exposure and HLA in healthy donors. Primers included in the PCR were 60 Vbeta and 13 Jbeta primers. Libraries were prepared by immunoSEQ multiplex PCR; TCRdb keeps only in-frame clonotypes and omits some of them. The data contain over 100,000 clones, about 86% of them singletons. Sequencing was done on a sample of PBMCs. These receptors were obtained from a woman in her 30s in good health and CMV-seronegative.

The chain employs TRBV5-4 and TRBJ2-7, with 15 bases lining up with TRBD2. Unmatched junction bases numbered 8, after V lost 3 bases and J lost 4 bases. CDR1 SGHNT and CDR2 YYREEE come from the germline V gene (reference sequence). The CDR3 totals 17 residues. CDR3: CASSSHTGTSGRYEQYF. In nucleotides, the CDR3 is TGTGCCAGCAGCTCTCATACCGGGACTAGCGGGAGGTACGAGCAGTACTTC.

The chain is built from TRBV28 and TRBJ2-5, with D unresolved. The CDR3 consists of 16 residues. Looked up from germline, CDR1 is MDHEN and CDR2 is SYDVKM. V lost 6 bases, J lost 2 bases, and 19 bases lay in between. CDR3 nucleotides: TGTGCCAGCAGCTCCCCCGTGGAGAGAGCTCAAGAGACCCAGTACTTC. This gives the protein CASSSPVERAQETQYF.

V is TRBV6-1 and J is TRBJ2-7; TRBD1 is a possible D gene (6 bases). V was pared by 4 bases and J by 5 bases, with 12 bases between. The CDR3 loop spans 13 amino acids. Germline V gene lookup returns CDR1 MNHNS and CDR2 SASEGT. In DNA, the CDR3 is TGTGCCAGCAGTGTCCAGGGGTTCCACGAGCAGTACTTC. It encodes CASSVQGFHEQYF.